This TCR beta chain emerged from a study of blood T cell repertoires in COVID-19. The wider study: The United States, Italy and Spain supplied acute and convalescent COVID-19 samples.

V gave up 5 bases and J gave up 6 bases; unmatched junction bases: 13. This CDR3 has 15 amino acids. Germline CDR1 SGHTA, CDR2 FQGTGA. This table comes from immunoSEQ multiplex PCR, and its TCRdb copy is limited to in-frame clones, with some not included. The sample shows about 190,000 clones, 81% of them seen only once. The sample consisted of peripheral blood. The source is a woman of 80 years or more with COVID-19, enrolled during active disease. The chain couples TRBV7-3 to TRBJ2-7; TRBD2 matches 7 bases. This chain's CDR3 is CASSPQAGSLREQYF. Here the CDR3 DNA reads TGTGCCAGCAGCCCCCAAGCGGGGTCCCTGCGCGAGCAGTACTTC.